One sample yielded the 30 T cell receptor beta chains listed below, sequenced in a study of human T cells and chemical hapten exposure. TCRdb reprocessed the RACE reads with MiXCR, giving one entry per CDR3 protein. In the table there are some 400,000 distinct CDR3 sequences, around 5% of which are singletons. Time point noted: patch test 1, 2 weeks after DPC sensitization. Regarding treatment: therapeutic diphenylcyclopropenone sensitization with weekly scalp DPC. Sequenced here: whole blood, sampled in connection with sensitization to the hapten diphenylcyclopropenone (DPC). The receptors shown here come from a woman between 50 and 59 years old with alopecia areata. Some clones in this sample may be carry-over from other donors' samples.

The chain is built from TRBV24-1 and TRBJ2-3; 11 bases are shared with TRBD2. The germline gives CDR1 KGHDR, CDR2 SFDVKD. This CDR3 is 14 amino acids long. The trim removed 7 bases at V and 6 bases at J, leaving 5 bases unmatched. The DNA for the CDR3 is TGTGCCACCAGGGGGACTAGCGGAGGCGATACGCAGTATTTT. It encodes CATRGTSGGDTQYF.

This clonotype was recorded at least ten times. This chain joins TRBV23-1 and TRBJ2-3; no clear D. TRBV23-1 is treated as an ORF (open reading frame) with a function not yet certain. V lost 4 bases and J 4 bases, leaving 18 bases between the germline ends. CDR3 length: 16 amino acids. The CDR3 loop is CASSPLGALWADTQYF. The DNA of the CDR3 is TGCGCCAGCAGTCCCCTGGGCGCTTTGTGGGCAGATACGCAGTATTTT.

The chain combines TRBV20-1 with TRBJ2-3; D uncertain. Trimming removed 2 bases from V and 2 bases from J, with 14 bases in between. The CDR3 length is 15 residues. CDR1 is DFQATT and CDR2 is SNEGSKA in the germline V gene (reference sequence). The CDR3 is CSARPGPSATDTQYF. The CDR3 DNA reads TGCAGTGCTAGACCAGGTCCCTCCGCCACAGATACGCAGTATTTT.

Many counts were recorded for this clonotype. The rearrangement joins TRBV12-3 or TRBV12-4 to TRBJ1-6; the match to TRBD1 covers 8 bases. The CDR3 runs 15 residues. J was trimmed by 9 bases and V by 0 bases; bases with no gene match: 4. The DNA of the CDR3 is TGTGCCAGCAGTTTAGCTGGACAGGGAACTTCACCCCTCCACTTT. Its translation: CASSLAGQGTSPLHF.

The V gene is TRBV5-1, the J gene TRBJ1-1; D is undetermined. The germline gives CDR1 SGHRS, CDR2 YFSETQ. Between the trimmed V and J ends, which lost 0 bases and 6 bases, there was a span of 12 bases. The CDR3 is 14 residues long. The CDR3 bases are TGCGCCAGCAGCTTGGAGGTCCCAGGTGCTGAAGCTTTCTTT. This codes for CASSLEVPGAEAFF.

A note on this clonotype: A much bigger clone sits one base away, suggesting this may be a read error. This chain links TRBV7-2 with TRBJ1-1; 7 positions agree with TRBD1. This CDR3 has 13 residues. Germline V gene lookup returns CDR1 SGHTA and CDR2 FQGNSA. CDR3 in amino acids: CASRLVGQGVAFF. The CDR3, as DNA: TGTGCCAGCAGATTAGTCGGGCAGGGGGTGGCTTTCTTT.

This clonotype was observed a few times. The V call is TRBV12-3 or TRBV12-4, the J call TRBJ2-3; D may correspond to TRBD1 or TRBD2 (5 bases each). Trimming stripped 8 bases from V and 7 bases from J, with 7 bases between. The CDR3 extends over 10 amino acids. CDR3 in DNA: TGTGCCAGCGGGGACCATACGCAGTATTTT. It yields the protein CASGDHTQYF.

The chain carries TRBV27 and TRBJ1-2; the D gene is possibly TRBD1 (6 bases). This CDR3 spans 14 amino acids. The V end lost 0 bases, the J end lost 6 bases, and 11 bases lay between the germline ends. Germline CDR1 MNHEY, CDR2 SMNVEV (reference sequence). The CDR3 region is CASSLSRGAHGYTF. Written as DNA, the CDR3 is TGTGCCAGCAGTTTATCGAGGGGGGCCCATGGCTACACCTTC.

This clonotype was detected ten times or more. The chain combines TRBV19 with TRBJ1-2; D unresolved. Germline CDR1 LNHDA, CDR2 SQIVND (reference sequence). This CDR3 comprises 13 residues. The V and J ends lost 5 bases and 10 bases respectively, with 17 bases between them. CDR3 loop: CASSPATMDTYTF. CDR3 sequence (DNA): TGTGCCAGTAGTCCAGCGACAATGGATACCTACACCTTC.

This clonotype was picked up a small number of times. The J gene is TRBJ2-7, the V gene TRBV20-1, with D tentatively TRBD1 (6 bases). The V gene lost 5 bases and the J gene lost 0 bases, with 14 bases spanning the gap. Germline V gene lookup returns CDR1 DFQATT and CDR2 SNEGSKA (reference sequence). The CDR3 contains 14 residues. The CDR3: CSALRQANSYEQYF. CDR3 bases: TGCAGTGCTCTGAGACAGGCGAACTCCTACGAGCAGTACTTC.

This clonotype was detected many times. The genes are TRBV6-5 and TRBJ2-2; perhaps TRBD2 as D (5 bases). CDR1 MNHEY and CDR2 SVGAGI come from the germline V gene. CDR3 length: 14 amino acids. The V gene lost 6 bases and the J gene lost 6 bases, with 14 bases spanning the gap. The CDR3 region has the DNA TGTGCCAGCAGCCCTTCGTGGGGAGCCGGGGAGCTGTTTTTT. Its protein is CASSPSWGAGELFF.

This clonotype has ten or more counts. V gene TRBV7-8 combines with J gene TRBJ2-7; D might be TRBD1 or TRBD2, each matching 6 bases. This CDR3 has 14 amino acids. Trimming cost V 4 bases and J 5 bases, with 15 bases left between them. Germline CDR1 is SGHVS and CDR2 is FQNEAQ. The CDR3 loop is CASSSGTRGDEQYF. The DNA for the CDR3 is TGTGCCAGCAGCTCAGGCACAAGGGGGGACGAGCAGTACTTC.

This clonotype has a count of ten or more. This chain uses TRBV6-6 with TRBJ2-1; perhaps TRBD1 as D (7 bases). The germline CDR1 and CDR2 sequences are MNHNY and SVGAGI (reference sequence). The V gene lost 4 bases and the J gene lost 5 bases, with 12 bases spanning the gap. This CDR3 spans 14 amino acids. CDR3 DNA sequence: TGTGCCAGCAGTTTCGCGGGACAGAACAATGAGCAGTTCTTC. It specifies CASSFAGQNNEQFF.

This clonotype was observed a few times. This chain joins TRBV7-9 and TRBJ2-3, with a weak D call TRBD2 (6 bases). There are 13 residues in the CDR3. The germline V gene encodes CDR1 SEHNR and CDR2 FQNEAQ (reference sequence). Trimming stripped 4 bases from V and 3 bases from J, with 8 bases between. The CDR3 protein is CASSSAGTDTQYF. The CDR3 region has the DNA TGTGCCAGCAGCTCCGCGGGAACAGATACGCAGTATTTT.

This clonotype was observed a few times. This chain uses TRBV7-6 with TRBJ2-3; perhaps D is TRBD1 or TRBD2 (7 bases each). CDR1 is SGHVS, CDR2 FNYEAQ, per germline. This CDR3 comprises 15 residues. Trimming cost V 7 bases and J 1 base, with 15 bases left between them. CDR3 bases: TGTGCCAGCACCAAGAGCGGGACAGGCACAGATACGCAGTATTTT. Amino acid sequence: CASTKSGTGTDTQYF.

J is TRBJ2-1 and V is TRBV18, with TRBD2 matching 13 bases. The germline gives CDR1 KGHSH, CDR2 LQKENI. After removal of 4 bases from V and 6 bases from J, the junction contained 9 bases not matched to a gene. This CDR3 has 17 amino acids. CDR3 protein: CASSRIGLAGAGNEQFF. The CDR3 DNA follows: TGTGCCAGCTCACGCATAGGACTAGCGGGGGCCGGCAATGAGCAGTTCTTC.

This clonotype was observed a few times. This chain connects TRBV6-2 or TRBV6-3 to TRBJ2-7, with no clear D. The CDR3 totals 12 residues. Germline values: CDR1 MNHEY, CDR2 SVGEGT. V gave up 2 bases and J gave up 5 bases, with 7 bases separating them. As DNA, the CDR3 is TGTGCCAGCAGTTACACCGTCCACGAGCAGTACTTC. It yields the protein CASSYTVHEQYF.

In this sample, this clonotype turned up many times. CDR3 protein: CATSRSSRQEHRDTQYF. In DNA, the CDR3 is TGTGCCACCAGCAGATCATCTCGACAGGAACATAGAGATACGCAGTATTTT. This chain joins TRBV15 and TRBJ2-3, with a weak D call TRBD1 (6 bases). Trimming took 2 bases from V and 5 from J, leaving 20 bases between them. The CDR3 contains 17 residues. CDR1 is LNHNV and CDR2 is YYDKDF in the germline V gene (reference sequence).

There are a few counts of this clonotype. The chain links TRBV7-3 to TRBJ2-2; TRBD1 is a possible D gene (5 bases). Per germline, CDR1 SGHTA and CDR2 FQGTGA. The length of the CDR3 is 17 residues. Trimming removed 5 bases at V and 6 bases at J, with 22 bases between. CDR3: CASSPKGVRIGAGELFF. The DNA of the CDR3 is TGTGCCAGCAGCCCTAAGGGTGTTCGTATAGGGGCCGGGGAGCTGTTTTTT.

This chain uses TRBV12-3 or TRBV12-4 with TRBJ1-2; the D is unclear. The CDR3 covers 11 residues. Trimming left V 3 bases short and J 10 bases short, with 9 bases between. DNA of the CDR3: TGTGCCAGCAGTTTCGGCAGGTCCTACACCTTC. Its protein product is CASSFGRSYTF.

The chain recombines TRBV16 with TRBJ1-3, with D maybe TRBD1 (6 bases). The CDR3 totals 16 residues. With 8 bases removed from V and 0 bases from J, the gap between germline ends came to 17 bases. Germline V lookup: CDR1 KGHSY, CDR2 FQNENV. The CDR3 DNA reads TGTGCCAGCCGAAGGGTTGGACAGCACTCTGGAAACACCATATATTTT. The encoded protein is CASRRVGQHSGNTIYF.

This clonotype was seen ten or more times. The chain links TRBV6-5 to TRBJ2-5; D is unresolved. From germline, CDR1 is MNHEY and CDR2 SVGAGI. Trimming took off 5 bases at V and 7 bases at J, with 23 bases between the two ends. The CDR3 extends over 16 amino acids. Here the CDR3 DNA reads TGTGCCAGCAGTCAAGGGCCCGGTTTTAAGAAGAGGACCCAGTACTTC. Its protein product is CASSQGPGFKKRTQYF.

The table lists this clonotype with a few counts. This chain connects TRBV20-1 to TRBJ1-1; 10 positions match TRBD1. Losses at the gene ends were 5 bases for V and 5 bases for J; bases not matched to a gene: 2. CDR1 and CDR2 (germline): DFQATT, SNEGSKA (reference sequence). The CDR3 sequence is 12 residues long. CDR3 loop: CSAQDRGTEAFF. The DNA for the CDR3 is TGCAGTGCTCAGGACAGGGGGACTGAAGCTTTCTTT.

A few counts support this clonotype. V gene TRBV4-3 combines with J gene TRBJ1-4; no reliable D call. CDR3 length: 14 residues. CDR1 is LGHNA, CDR2 YSLEER, per germline. Trimming pared 0 bases from V and 8 bases from J, leaving 10 bases between. The CDR3 reads CASSQESTGEKLFF. The CDR3, as DNA: TGCGCCAGCAGCCAAGAATCGACGGGGGAAAAACTGTTTTTT.

Many counts were recorded for this clonotype. The chain couples TRBV30 to TRBJ2-7; D may be TRBD1 (6 bases). The CDR3 runs to 14 residues. Germline V gene data show CDR1 as GTSNPN and CDR2 as SVGIG (reference sequence). Trimming cost V 4 bases and J 0 bases, with 13 bases left between them. CDR3 DNA: TGTGCCTGGACGGACAGCCCTAGCTCCTACGAGCAGTACTTC. The encoded protein is CAWTDSPSSYEQYF. Full variable domain (outside the CDR3, taken from reference TRBV30 and TRBJ2-7): SQTIHQWPATLVQPVGSPLSLECTVEGTSNPNLYWYRQAAGRGLQLLFYSVGIGQISSEVPQNLSASRPQDRQFILSSKKLLLSDSGFYLCAWTDSPSSYEQYFGPGTRLTVT.

This clonotype was recorded at least ten times. This sequence joins TRBV11-2 and TRBJ1-2; 8 positions agree with TRBD1. After removal of 5 bases from V and 6 bases from J, the junction contained 5 bases not matched to a gene. From germline, CDR1 is SGHAT and CDR2 FQNNGV. This CDR3 contains 13 residues. The CDR3 nucleotides read TGTGCCAGCAGCGAGGGACAGGCGGATGGCTACACCTTC. It is translated as CASSEGQADGYTF.

This clonotype was seen more than once but under ten times. V and J are TRBV20-1 and TRBJ2-1, with 10 nucleotides matching TRBD2. CDR3 length: 14 residues. CDR1 and CDR2 (germline): DFQATT, SNEGSKA (reference sequence). After removal of 7 bases from V and 5 bases from J, the junction contained 8 bases not matched to a gene. The CDR3 reads CSVLAGGGNNEQFF. DNA of the CDR3: TGCAGTGTCTTAGCGGGAGGAGGAAACAATGAGCAGTTCTTC.

In this sample, this clonotype turned up many times. The rearrangement joins TRBV28 to TRBJ1-2; no reliable D call. V lost 9 bases and J 4 bases, leaving 12 bases between the germline ends. The CDR3 runs to 12 residues. Germline V lookup: CDR1 MDHEN, CDR2 SYDVKM. The CDR3 sequence is CASYGRSYGYTF. CDR3 sequence (DNA): TGTGCCAGTTACGGACGGAGCTATGGCTACACCTTC.

This clonotype has only a few counts. This chain joins TRBV19 and TRBJ2-7; perhaps TRBD2 as D (8 bases). Looked up from germline, CDR1 is LNHDA and CDR2 is SQIVND (reference sequence). Trimming pared 8 bases from V and 2 bases from J, leaving 19 bases between. The CDR3 contains 15 residues. In DNA form, the CDR3 reads TGTGCCAGTTCCCGGGGGGGACAGACCGCCTACGAGCAGTACTTC. Its protein is CASSRGGQTAYEQYF.

At least ten counts were recorded for this clonotype. The rearrangement uses TRBV29-1 and TRBJ2-1; 16 nucleotides match TRBD2. CDR3 length equals 19 residues. With V trimmed by 6 bases and J by 7 bases, 18 bases remained unmatched. In germline, CDR1 is SQVTM, CDR2 ANQGSEA. This CDR3 reads CSVFGQGGLAGGPGNEQFF. CDR3 bases: TGCAGCGTCTTTGGACAGGGGGGACTAGCGGGAGGGCCTGGAAATGAGCAGTTCTTC.